These T cell receptor beta chains were read from a single sample in a study of identical twins. One entry per CDR3 protein results from TCRdb running MiXCR on the 5' RACE reads. The sample has hundreds of thousands of distinct CDR3 sequences; over 5% are singletons. The specimen was naive T cells sorted from blood. Receptors were obtained from a young man in good health. Each CDR3 is given with its conserved first and last residue. D genes are given only for firm matches. For some rows the clone size is stated as once, few or many, or as a class when expanded; others skip it.

len	v_gene	abundance	j_gene	d_gene	CDR3nt	CDR3aa
16	TRBV7-2	.	TRBJ2-4	.	TGTGCCAGCAGCGTCCCGGGTCGGATAGCCAAAAACATTCAGTACTTC	CASSVPGRIAKNIQYF
17	TRBV7-9	.	TRBJ2-7	TRBD2	TGTGCCAGCAGCTTAGAGGTGGGACCCGGGAGGGGTACGGAGCAGTACTTC	CASSLEVGPGRGTEQYF
8	TRBV20-1	.	TRBJ2-1	.	TGCAGTGACAATGAGCAGTTCTTC	CSDNEQFF
16	TRBV5-1	.	TRBJ2-1	TRBD2	TGCGCCAGCAACAAACTAGCGGGAGGAAAGTACAATGAGCAGTTCTTC	CASNKLAGGKYNEQFF
15	TRBV7-8	few	TRBJ2-3	TRBD1	TGTGCCAGCAGCGGAGATAGGACAGGGGTACATACGCAGTATTTT	CASSGDRTGVHTQYF
12	TRBV12-3/TRBV12-4	.	TRBJ1-1	.	TGTGCCATCACAGGGTGGGACACTGAAGCTTTCTTT	CAITGWDTEAFF
14	TRBV20-1	.	TRBJ2-1	TRBD2	TGCAGTGCCGGGAGGCCTAGCGGGAGTTATGAGCAGTTCTTC	CSAGRPSGSYEQFF
13	TRBV12-3/TRBV12-4	.	TRBJ2-3	.	TGTGCCACTACTCTAGACGGCTTACCGACGCAGTATTTT	CATTLDGLPTQYF
14	TRBV5-1	.	TRBJ2-3	.	TGCGCCAGCGGCTCTGCGTTGGTGCCAGATACGCAGTATTTT	CASGSALVPDTQYF
13	TRBV7-9	many	TRBJ2-1	.	TGTGCCAGCAGCTCCAGGGGTATGGATGAGCAGTTCTTC	CASSSRGMDEQFF
15	TRBV5-6	few	TRBJ2-1	TRBD2	TGTGCCAGCAGCTTCGGGCTAGCGGATTACAATGAGCAGTTCTTC	CASSFGLADYNEQFF
15	TRBV5-1	few	TRBJ2-2	TRBD2	TGCGCCAGCAGCTTGGCGGGCGGGAGCACCGGGGAGCTGTTTTTT	CASSLAGGSTGELFF
12	TRBV7-2	many	TRBJ2-5	.	TGTGCCAGCAGCTTTTCCCGCGAGACCCAGTACTTC	CASSFSRETQYF
12	TRBV12-3/TRBV12-4	many	TRBJ2-5	.	TGTGCCAGCAAAAAGGAGGGAGAGACCCAGTACTTC	CASKKEGETQYF
15	TRBV6-1	.	TRBJ1-3	.	TGTGCCAGCAGAAGGGAAGGGGCGAGAGGAAACACCATATATTTT	CASRREGARGNTIYF
17	TRBV12-5	few	TRBJ1-1	.	TGTGCTAGTGGTTTGGGCCCTCCGGACGGAGAGAACACTGAAGCTTTCTTT	CASGLGPPDGENTEAFF
15	TRBV15	many	TRBJ2-2	.	TGTGCCACCAGCAGACGGAGTTTGGGCACCGGGGAGCTGTTTTTT	CATSRRSLGTGELFF
14	TRBV20-1	many	TRBJ1-1	TRBD1	TGCAGTGCTAGTCCCCGACAGGGAGGAACTGAAGCTTTCTTT	CSASPRQGGTEAFF
14	TRBV12-3/TRBV12-4	few	TRBJ1-1	TRBD1	TGTGCCAGCAGCCACCTCAGGGGGGACACTGAAGCTTTCTTT	CASSHLRGDTEAFF
17	TRBV6-1	.	TRBJ1-5	.	TGTGCCAGCAGTCCCAACGGTGCAGGGGATAGCAATCAGCCCCAGCATTTT	CASSPNGAGDSNQPQHF
15	TRBV6-5	few	TRBJ2-2	.	TGTGCCAGCAGTTGGCTCTGGGTAGAGGCCGGGGAGCTGTTTTTT	CASSWLWVEAGELFF
10	TRBV27	many	TRBJ1-4	.	TGTGCCAGCAGTAATGAAAAACTGTTTTTT	CASSNEKLFF
15	TRBV15	few	TRBJ2-6	.	TGTGCCACCAGCGGCACATACTCTGGGGCCAACGTCCTGACTTTC	CATSGTYSGANVLTF
13	TRBV19	.	TRBJ1-1	.	TGTGCCAGTAGTGAACAGCCTAACACTGAAGCTTTCTTT	CASSEQPNTEAFF
18	TRBV20-1	many	TRBJ1-5	.	TGCAGTGCTACTCTTATAGGACAGAGCCCTCTGAGCAATCAGCCCCAGCATTTT	CSATLIGQSPLSNQPQHF
15	TRBV2	.	TRBJ2-5	TRBD2	TGTGCCAGCCTAGAAGGAGCGGGAGGGGCGAAGACCCAGTACTTC	CASLEGAGGAKTQYF
16	TRBV5-5	many	TRBJ2-6	.	TGTGCCAGCAGCTTGGAAGTCGGCTCTGGGGCCAACGTCCTGACTTTC	CASSLEVGSGANVLTF
14	TRBV20-1	many	TRBJ2-1	.	TGCAGTGCTATCGGGCTCCTCGGTAGCAATGAGCAGTTCTTC	CSAIGLLGSNEQFF
13	TRBV29-1	many	TRBJ2-3	.	TGCAGCGTGGCAGGTGCTAGCACAGATACGCAGTATTTT	CSVAGASTDTQYF
15	TRBV7-9	.	TRBJ2-4	TRBD1	TGTGCCAGCAGCCCACGACAGGGGGCCAAAAACATTCAGTACTTC	CASSPRQGAKNIQYF
16	TRBV5-1	.	TRBJ2-1	TRBD2	TGCGCCAGCAGCTTGGACCTTAGCGGGAGGGGGAATGAGCAGTTCTTC	CASSLDLSGRGNEQFF
13	TRBV30	.	TRBJ1-4	.	TGTGCCTGGGCCGGGGTGGTGAGGGAAAAACTGTTTTTT	CAWAGVVREKLFF
13	TRBV20-1	many	TRBJ2-7	.	TGCAGTGCTCCACCTGGGGGTACCTACGAGCAGTACTTC	CSAPPGGTYEQYF
14	TRBV3-1	.	TRBJ1-2	.	TGTGCCAGCAGCCAAGATAATCCAGGGGATGGCTACACCTTC	CASSQDNPGDGYTF
13	TRBV20-1	many	TRBJ2-1	TRBD2	TGCAGTGCTAGAAAGACTAGCGGGAATGAGCAGTTCTTC	CSARKTSGNEQFF
16	TRBV7-2	many	TRBJ2-2	.	TGTGCCAGCAGCTTAGGCAGTACAGGCTATACCGGGGAGCTGTTTTTT	CASSLGSTGYTGELFF
16	TRBV4-3	few	TRBJ2-6	.	TGCGCCAGCAGCCAAGTTGTTATTGCTCGGGCCAACGTCCTGACTTTC	CASSQVVIARANVLTF
14	TRBV12-3/TRBV12-4	many	TRBJ2-6	.	TGTGCCAGCAACTGGAGGGCTGGGGCCAACGTCCTGACTTTC	CASNWRAGANVLTF
15	TRBV30	.	TRBJ2-5	TRBD2	TGTGCCTGGACCCCTAGTCGGGAGGGCCTTGAGACCCAGTACTTC	CAWTPSREGLETQYF
15	TRBV6-5	few	TRBJ1-6	TRBD1	TGTGCCAGCAGTTCTCCTCCCGGGACAGGAGGTTCCCTCCACTTT	CASSSPPGTGGSLHF
13	TRBV7-9	many	TRBJ2-7	.	TGTGCCAGCAGCCCGAATGGGCCCTACGAGCAGTACTTC	CASSPNGPYEQYF
13	TRBV12-3/TRBV12-4	many	TRBJ2-1	TRBD2	TGTGCCAGCAGTTCCACTAGCGGGAATGAGCAGTTCTTC	CASSSTSGNEQFF
17	TRBV29-1	many	TRBJ2-5	TRBD1	TGCAGCGTTGAAGAGGAGAAGACAGGGTGGTGGCAAGAGACCCAGTACTTC	CSVEEEKTGWWQETQYF
13	TRBV7-9	.	TRBJ2-1	.	TGTGCCAGCCCGGGGCGGGCTGGGAATGAGCAGTTCTTC	CASPGRAGNEQFF
13	TRBV12-3/TRBV12-4	many	TRBJ1-5	.	TGTGCCAGCAGTTTAGGACCCAATCAGCCCCAGCATTTT	CASSLGPNQPQHF
13	TRBV29-1	.	TRBJ2-5	.	TGCAGCGTCCGGACGGGGGACGGGCAGACCCAGTACTTC	CSVRTGDGQTQYF
13	TRBV6-2/TRBV6-3	.	TRBJ1-5	.	TGTGCCAGCGGCGCAGCCGAAAATCAGCCCCAGCATTTT	CASGAAENQPQHF
14	TRBV7-9	.	TRBJ2-7	TRBD2	TGTGCCAGCACCCCACTAGCGGGAGAGGGGGAGCAGTACTTC	CASTPLAGEGEQYF
15	TRBV7-2	few	TRBJ1-2	.	TGTGCCAGCAGCTTGGAGGGATTAGCTAACTATGGCTACACCTTC	CASSLEGLANYGYTF
13	TRBV9	many	TRBJ2-2	.	TGTGCCAGCAGCGTACTAGTCACCGGGGAGCTGTTTTTT	CASSVLVTGELFF
15	TRBV7-9	few	TRBJ1-4	.	TGTGCCAGCAGCCCCCGGGACCGGCTAAGGGAAAAACTGTTTTTT	CASSPRDRLREKLFF
17	TRBV20-1	.	TRBJ1-5	TRBD1	TGCAGTGCTAGAGATGGGCGAGGGACAGGGACGGGTCAGCCCCAGCATTTT	CSARDGRGTGTGQPQHF
13	TRBV29-1	many	TRBJ2-7	.	TGCAGCGCCCTAAAGGGGTTCACCTACGAGCAGTACTTC	CSALKGFTYEQYF
14	TRBV4-2	.	TRBJ1-5	.	TGTGCCAGCAGCCAAGAGGTTAGCAATCAGCCCCAGCATTTT	CASSQEVSNQPQHF